Given below is one T cell receptor (beta chain) in context. Per the authors' pipeline: Estimates of nucleated cell counts were drawn from the amplification of reference gene primers. Data came from immunoSEQ multiplex PCR; TCRdb stores just in-frame clones and leaves some out. From that table come the V and J calls and clone size; the DNA was used to work out D and trimming. The sample records a few hundred thousand clones, 85% being singletons. The data stem from a study of blood T cell repertoires in COVID-19. As for the study in general: There were acute and convalescent COVID-19 samples, and they came from the United States, Italy and Spain. PBMCs, B-cell-depleted T cells, or T cells were the source of the cDNA or gDNA that made up the material.

This CDR3 has 15 amino acids. Trimming stripped 2 bases from V and 5 bases from J, with 13 bases between. Germline V lookup: CDR1 LNHDA, CDR2 SQIVND (reference sequence). Sequenced sample: peripheral blood. V usage is TRBV19 and J usage is TRBJ2-1, with D possibly matching TRBD1 (6 bases). The origin of this receptor is a woman aged 18 to 35 with acute or convalescent COVID-19. CDR3 DNA sequence: TGTGCCAGTAGTATAAAAGGGGGTTTGGACAATGAGCAGTTCTTC. As protein: CASSIKGGLDNEQFF.